Shown below are 20 T cell receptor beta chains from a single sample sequenced in a study of cytomegalovirus exposure and HLA in healthy donors (dated by TCRdb to the late 2010s). Libraries came from the immunoSEQ multiplex PCR assay. For the multiplex PCR, a mixture combining 60 forward primers for TCR Vbeta segments and 13 reverse primers for TCR Jbeta segments was used. This is the immuneACCESS table as TCRdb keeps it, with only in-frame sequences that have V and J called. A part of the clones is gone; compared with another copy, unresolved V genes explain less than half, and the rest is unexplained. The sample yields fewer than 200,000 clones; about 81% were counted once. The ten largest make up 2.5% to 3% of the sample. Material: PBMCs. The receptor source for this set is a woman in her forties or fifties in good health and CMV-seropositive.

J is TRBJ1-2 and V is TRBV27; no reliable D call. Trimming took off 4 bases at V and 5 bases at J, with 11 bases between the two ends. CDR1 is MNHEY and CDR2 is SMNVEV in the germline V gene (reference sequence). The CDR3 has 13 residues. In DNA, the CDR3 is TGTGCCAGCAGTTCCCTAGGAGGGTATGGCTACACCTTC. This codes for CASSSLGGYGYTF.

J is TRBJ1-4 and V is TRBV6-5; 8 nucleotides agree with TRBD1. The CDR3 runs 15 residues. With 4 bases clipped from V and 1 base from J, the junction kept 2 bases outside the gene matches. Germline CDR1 and CDR2: MNHEY and SVGAGI. CDR3 region: CASSSTGGTNEKLFF. CDR3 bases: TGTGCCAGCAGTTCCACAGGGGGAACTAATGAAAAACTGTTTTTT.

This clone was picked up a small number of times. The V call is TRBV5-1, the J call TRBJ2-1; 9 bases line up with TRBD1. This CDR3 is 15 amino acids long. Looked up from germline, CDR1 is SGHRS and CDR2 is YFSETQ. V was pared by 3 bases and J by 6 bases, with 7 bases of the junction left unmatched. CDR3 nucleotide sequence: TGCGCCAGCAGCTCCTCCGGGACAGGGCGCAATGAGCAGTTCTTC. Its protein product is CASSSSGTGRNEQFF. Full variable domain (rest looked up from reference TRBV5-1 and TRBJ2-1): KAGVTQTPRYLIKTRGQQVTLSCSPISGHRSVSWYQQTPGQGLQFLFEYFSETQRNKGNFPGRFSGRQFSNSRSEMNVSTLELGDSALYLCASSSSGTGRNEQFFGPGTRLTVL.

This clone has just a few counts. The chain uses TRBV19 and TRBJ1-1; D ambiguous. CDR1 LNHDA and CDR2 SQIVND come from the germline V gene (reference sequence). V lost 5 bases to trimming and J lost 2 bases, with 9 bases between them. The CDR3 totals 13 residues. CDR3 sequence: CASSFGINTEAFF. The CDR3 DNA sequence: TGTGCCAGTAGTTTCGGGATCAACACTGAAGCTTTCTTT.

This clone was seen a handful of times. The genes are TRBV7-9 and TRBJ1-1, with TRBD1 as a possible D gene (6 bases). V was shortened by 7 bases and J by 2 bases, with 20 bases between the two germline ends. The V gene's germline CDR1 is SEHNR and CDR2 FQNEAQ (reference sequence). The CDR3 spans 16 residues. The CDR3, as DNA: TGTGCCAGCATCCCACTGCGAGGCAGGGGAAACACTGAAGCTTTCTTT. This encodes CASIPLRGRGNTEAFF.

The chain is built from TRBV27 and TRBJ2-1; D may be TRBD2 (6 bases). Trimming stripped 0 bases from V and 4 bases from J, with 13 bases between. Germline V lookup: CDR1 MNHEY, CDR2 SMNVEV (reference sequence). The length of the CDR3 is 16 residues. The CDR3 coding sequence is TGTGCCAGCAGTTTATCGCGCGGGGTCTTGTACAATGAGCAGTTCTTC. Residues: CASSLSRGVLYNEQFF.

The rearrangement links TRBV7-8 to TRBJ1-5, with a possible D match to TRBD1 (5 bases). Germline V gives CDR1 SGHVS, CDR2 FQNEAQ. The CDR3 is 14 amino acids. V was shortened by 3 bases and J by 4 bases, with 10 bases between the two germline ends. The CDR3 region has the DNA TGTGCCAGCAGCTTCCGACAGTTAAATCAGCCCCAGCATTTT. Translation gives CASSFRQLNQPQHF.

The chain employs TRBV10-3 and TRBJ1-1; 7 bases line up with TRBD1. Looked up from germline, CDR1 is ENHRY and CDR2 is SYGVKD. The junction had 11 bases not matched to a gene; V was cut back by 6 bases and J by 7 bases. CDR3 size: 14 residues. CDR3: CAIRTGQTAGEAFF. In DNA form, the CDR3 reads TGTGCCATCAGGACGGGACAGACAGCGGGTGAAGCTTTCTTT.

This chain links TRBV6-6 with TRBJ1-6, with D possibly TRBD1 on 5 matching bases. Looked up from germline, CDR1 is MNHNY and CDR2 is SVGAGI (reference sequence). The ends were cut back, 0 bases at V and 9 bases at J, with 12 bases in the middle. The CDR3 totals 15 residues. For the CDR3, the DNA is TGTGCCAGCAGTTACTCGAAAGGGGATCTTTCACCCCTCCACTTT. Its translation: CASSYSKGDLSPLHF.

The chain employs TRBV5-1 and TRBJ1-1; weak D call: TRBD1 (5 bases). The CDR3 consists of 15 residues. From germline, CDR1 is SGHRS and CDR2 YFSETQ. V gave up 5 bases and J gave up 2 bases, with 16 bases separating them. CDR3 residues: CASREFLDKNTEAFF. CDR3 nucleotide sequence: TGCGCCAGCAGGGAGTTCCTGGACAAAAACACTGAAGCTTTCTTT. Together with reference TRBV5-1 and TRBJ1-1, the CDR3 gives the full variable domain: KAGVTQTPRYLIKTRGQQVTLSCSPISGHRSVSWYQQTPGQGLQFLFEYFSETQRNKGNFPGRFSGRQFSNSRSEMNVSTLELGDSALYLCASREFLDKNTEAFFGQGTRLTVV.

Worth noting for this clone: The sample holds other DNA sequences that translate to the same CDR3. V gene TRBV7-9 combines with J gene TRBJ1-3; D gene ambiguous. V shed 6 bases and J shed 3 bases, with 15 bases lying between them. CDR3 length equals 15 residues. Germline CDR1 SEHNR, CDR2 FQNEAQ (reference sequence). The CDR3 here is CASSSDRDFGNTIYF. The CDR3 nucleotides read TGTGCCAGCAGTTCCGACCGGGATTTTGGAAACACCATATATTTT.

The chain recombines TRBV6-5 with TRBJ1-1; D is unclear. The germline CDR1 and CDR2 sequences are MNHEY and SVGAGI. This CDR3 has 11 amino acids. Trimming left V 7 bases short and J 7 bases short, with 10 bases between. CDR3 coding DNA: TGTGCCAGCAATGACGGGTTTGAAGCTTTCTTT. This translates into CASNDGFEAFF.

CDR3 DNA sequence: TGCAGCGCCCGGGGACTAGCGGGGGTTACGCAGTATTTT. Encoded protein: CSARGLAGVTQYF. The V and J genes are TRBV29-1 and TRBJ2-3; 14 bases are shared with TRBD2. The CDR3 consists of 13 residues. V gave up 7 bases and J gave up 8 bases; unmatched junction bases: 5. CDR1 is SQVTM and CDR2 is ANQGSEA in the germline V gene.

This chain joins TRBV5-1 and TRBJ2-1, with TRBD2 matching over 8 bases. V was pared by 0 bases and J by 5 bases, with 7 bases of the junction left unmatched. The germline CDR1 and CDR2 sequences are SGHRS and YFSETQ. This CDR3 is built from 16 residues. CDR3 sequence: CASSLDRGGRNNEQFF. CDR3 nucleotide sequence: TGCGCCAGCAGCTTGGATCGGGGGGGCCGTAACAATGAGCAGTTCTTC.

The genes are TRBV5-8 and TRBJ2-5, with 11 bases lining up with TRBD2. Germline V gene lookup returns CDR1 SGHTS and CDR2 YDEGEE. The CDR3 has 15 amino acids. The junction had 2 bases not matched to a gene; V was cut back by 0 bases and J by 4 bases. The CDR3 protein is CASSLEGTSGETQYF. CDR3 sequence (DNA): TGTGCCAGCAGCTTGGAGGGGACTAGCGGAGAGACCCAGTACTTC.

This clone has just a few counts. The chain uses TRBV9 and TRBJ1-2; a weak D match, TRBD1 (5 bases). The CDR3 contains 15 residues. The V gene's germline CDR1 is SGDLS and CDR2 YYNGEE. V lost 0 bases to trimming and J lost 8 bases, with 17 bases between them. CDR3: CASSVGTQGGRGYTF. CDR3 nucleotide sequence: TGTGCCAGCAGCGTAGGGACCCAGGGCGGTCGAGGCTACACCTTC.

V is TRBV5-1 and J is TRBJ1-2; D possibly corresponds to TRBD1 (6 bases). This CDR3 spans 14 amino acids. The germline CDR1 and CDR2 sequences are SGHRS and YFSETQ. Trimming removed 4 bases at V and 5 bases at J, with 15 bases between. The DNA of the CDR3 is TGCGCCAGCAGCCCCTGGACAGCAGGATATGGCTACACCTTC. Its translation is CASSPWTAGYGYTF. Using reference TRBV5-1 and TRBJ1-2 for the parts outside the CDR3, the full variable domain is KAGVTQTPRYLIKTRGQQVTLSCSPISGHRSVSWYQQTPGQGLQFLFEYFSETQRNKGNFPGRFSGRQFSNSRSEMNVSTLELGDSALYLCASSPWTAGYGYTFGSGTRLTVV.

The V call is TRBV19, the J call TRBJ1-1; 10 bases fit TRBD1. This CDR3 has 13 amino acids. Trimming at V came to 7 bases and at J to 5 bases, leaving 4 bases not matched to a gene. Looked up from germline, CDR1 is LNHDA and CDR2 is SQIVND (reference sequence). CDR3 nucleotides: TGTGCCAGTACGGACAGGGGGAGGACTGAAGCTTTCTTT. Residues: CASTDRGRTEAFF.

In nucleotides, the CDR3 is TGTGCCAGCAGCATCTACGGAGTACAAGAGACCCAGTACTTC. The encoded protein is CASSIYGVQETQYF. The chain carries TRBV11-2 and TRBJ2-5; D call uncertain. The CDR3 spans 14 residues. Deletions cut 5 bases from V and 2 bases from J, with 12 bases between. Germline V gene data show CDR1 as SGHAT and CDR2 as FQNNGV. Together with reference TRBV11-2 and TRBJ2-5, the CDR3 gives the full variable domain: EAGVAQSPRYKIIEKRQSVAFWCNPISGHATLYWYQQILGQGPKLLIQFQNNGVVDDSQLPKDRFSAERLKGVDSTLKIQPAKLEDSAVYLCASSIYGVQETQYFGPGTRLLVL.

The chain carries TRBV30 and TRBJ2-4; 7 bases line up with TRBD1. The CDR3 sequence is 17 residues long. The V gene's germline CDR1 is GTSNPN and CDR2 SVGIG (reference sequence). The J segment lost 0 bases and the V segment lost 0 bases, leaving 8 bases of the junction unmatched. This CDR3 is CAWSVRGQTLAKNIQYF. As DNA, the CDR3 is TGTGCCTGGAGTGTACGGGGACAGACACTAGCCAAAAACATTCAGTACTTC.